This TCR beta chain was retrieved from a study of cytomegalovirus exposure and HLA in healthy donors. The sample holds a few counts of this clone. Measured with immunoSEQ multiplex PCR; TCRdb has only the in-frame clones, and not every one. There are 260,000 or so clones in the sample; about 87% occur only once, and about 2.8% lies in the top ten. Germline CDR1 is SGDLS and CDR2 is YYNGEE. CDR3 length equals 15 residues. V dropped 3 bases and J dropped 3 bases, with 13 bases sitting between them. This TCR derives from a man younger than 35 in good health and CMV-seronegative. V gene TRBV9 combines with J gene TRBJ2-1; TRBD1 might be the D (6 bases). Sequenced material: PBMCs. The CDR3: CASSAQGGYYNEQFF. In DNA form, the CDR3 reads TGTGCCAGCAGCGCTCAAGGGGGATACTACAATGAGCAGTTCTTC.